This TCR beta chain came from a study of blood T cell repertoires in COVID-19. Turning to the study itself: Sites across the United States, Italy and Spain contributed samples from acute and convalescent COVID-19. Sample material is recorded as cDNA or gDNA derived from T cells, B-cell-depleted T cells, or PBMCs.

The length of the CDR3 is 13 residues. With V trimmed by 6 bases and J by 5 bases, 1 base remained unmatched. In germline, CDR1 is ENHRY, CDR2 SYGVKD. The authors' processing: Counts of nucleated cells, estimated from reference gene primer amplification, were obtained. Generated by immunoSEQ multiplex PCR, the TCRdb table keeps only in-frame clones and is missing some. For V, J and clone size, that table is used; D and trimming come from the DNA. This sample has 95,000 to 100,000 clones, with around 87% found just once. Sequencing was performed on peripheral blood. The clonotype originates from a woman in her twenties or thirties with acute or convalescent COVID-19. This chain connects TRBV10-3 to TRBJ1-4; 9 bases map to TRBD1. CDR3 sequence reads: CAIRGQGNEKLFF. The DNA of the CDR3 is TGTGCCATCAGGGGACAGGGCAATGAAAAACTGTTTTTT.